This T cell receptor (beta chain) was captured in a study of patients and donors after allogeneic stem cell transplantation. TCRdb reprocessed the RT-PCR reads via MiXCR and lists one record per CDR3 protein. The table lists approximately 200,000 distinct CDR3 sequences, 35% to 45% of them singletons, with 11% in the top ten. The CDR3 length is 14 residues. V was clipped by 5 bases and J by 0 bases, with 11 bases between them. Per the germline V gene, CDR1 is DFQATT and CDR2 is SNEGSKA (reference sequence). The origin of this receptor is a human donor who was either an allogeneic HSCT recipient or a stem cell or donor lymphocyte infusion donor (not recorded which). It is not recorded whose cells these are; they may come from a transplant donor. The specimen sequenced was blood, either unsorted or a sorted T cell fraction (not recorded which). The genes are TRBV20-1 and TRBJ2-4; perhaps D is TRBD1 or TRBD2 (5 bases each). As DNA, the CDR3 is TGCAGTGCTGAGGGGCCCCTAGCCAAAAACATTCAGTACTTC. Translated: CSAEGPLAKNIQYF.